These T cell receptor beta chains were read from a single sample in a study of regulatory T cells in long-lasting Graves disease. TCRdb used MiXCR to reprocess the multiplex PCR reads, holding one entry per CDR3 protein. This sample has 400,000 to 500,000 distinct CDR3 sequences, with 16% found just once. The sample was also reused in another study, on T cells in Graves' hyperthyroidism and ophthalmopathy.

The sample here was peripheral blood mononuclear cells (PBMCs), taken at new diagnosis, from a patient treated with antithyroid drugs. These receptors all come from a woman aged 18-29 years with Graves disease. Each CDR3 is given with its conserved first and last residue. A D gene is named only where the DNA matches it firmly. Size values are once, few and many counts, or a class for expanded clones, and some rows have none.

V gene	J gene	D gene	clone size	CDR3 DNA	CDR3 protein
TRBV27	TRBJ1-5	-	-	TGTGCCAGCAGTCATTACTACAATCAGCCCCAGCATTTT	CASSHYYNQPQHF
TRBV19	TRBJ2-1	TRBD1	-	TGTGCCAGTAGTATAGGTAGGACAGGGTACTACAATGAGCAGTTCTTC	CASSIGRTGYYNEQFF
TRBV30	TRBJ1-3	-	few	TGTGCCTGGAGTGTAGACAGCAACACTGGAAACACCATATATTTT	CAWSVDSNTGNTIYF
TRBV20-1	TRBJ2-7	TRBD2	once	TGCAGTGCTAGAGATGGGGGACTAGCGCTGTGGGAGCAGTACTTC	CSARDGGLALWEQYF
TRBV5-1	TRBJ1-1	TRBD1	-	TGCGCCAGCAGCTCTTTGGGGGGGGACAGTGAAGCTTTCTTT	CASSSLGGDSEAFF
TRBV5-6	TRBJ2-1	-	many	TGTGCCAGCAGCTTGATTCAGGGAGTGGAGCGCAATGAGCAGTTCTTC	CASSLIQGVERNEQFF
TRBV19	TRBJ1-1	-	few	TGTGCCAGTAGATATAGACAGGCGACCACTGAAGCTTTCTTT	CASRYRQATTEAFF
TRBV20-1	TRBJ2-1	TRBD2	many	TGCAGTGCTAGCGGGTTGACTAGCGGGTTAACCCCCAGCAAGAATGAGCAGTTCTTC	CSASGLTSGLTPSKNEQFF
TRBV5-1	TRBJ1-4	TRBD1	many	TGCGCCAGCAGCCTTGATCTCAGAGGGGGCTATAATGAAAAACTGTTTTTT	CASSLDLRGGYNEKLFF
TRBV3-1	TRBJ1-5	-	-	TGTGCCAGCAGCCGGGCTACTAGCAATCAGCCCCAGCATTTT	CASSRATSNQPQHF
TRBV28	TRBJ2-3	TRBD2	many	TGTGCCAGCAGTTCGGATATAGCGGGCCCCACAGATACGCAGTATTTT	CASSSDIAGPTDTQYF
TRBV4-3	TRBJ2-2	TRBD1	-	TGCGCCAGCAGCCCTACCGGGACAGGGAACACCGGGGAGCTGTTTTTT	CASSPTGTGNTGELFF
TRBV7-2	TRBJ2-7	-	many	TGTGCCAGCAGCCCGACTCCCTTTTTGGGTGAGCAGTACTTC	CASSPTPFLGEQYF
TRBV27	TRBJ2-7	TRBD2	many	TGTGCCAGCATGGGGTCGCGCGGGAGGGCCTCCTACGAGCAGTACTTC	CASMGSRGRASYEQYF
TRBV7-9	TRBJ2-1	-	many	TGTGCCAGCAGCTTAGACGGGACCTTCTACAATGAGCAGTTCTTC	CASSLDGTFYNEQFF
TRBV4-1	TRBJ2-7	-	few	TGCGCCAGCAGCCGCATCCGGGACGGGGACTACGAGCAGTACTTC	CASSRIRDGDYEQYF
TRBV3-1	TRBJ2-2	-	many	TGTGCCAGCAGCCAAGCCCTGGGTTTCACCGGGGAGCTGTTTTTT	CASSQALGFTGELFF
TRBV11-2	TRBJ2-5	TRBD1	many	TGTGCCAGCGGCCAGGGGGCTGAGACCCAGTACTTC	CASGQGAETQYF